The 9 T cell receptor beta chains in this list originate from one sample, sequenced in a study of T-cell memory formation after mild COVID-19. TCRdb called the 5' RACE reads again in MiXCR, with one record for every CDR3 protein. The sample includes around 200,000 distinct CDR3 sequences, 27% of them seen just once. Material for sequencing was PBMCs or a T cell subset sorted from them (not recorded which). The receptors stem from an adult woman who had mild COVID-19 (a few samples of this study predate the infection). Cell type and time point are not known.

The rearrangement joins TRBV28 to TRBJ2-1; 7 positions agree with TRBD2. V dropped 6 bases and J dropped 10; count of bases not matched to a gene: 12. CDR3 length equals 14 residues. Germline CDR1 reads MDHEN; CDR2 reads SYDVKM. The CDR3: CASSPPGREREQFF. The CDR3 nucleotides read TGTGCCAGCAGCCCCCCTGGGCGGGAGAGAGAGCAGTTCTTC.

The chain joins TRBV12-3 or TRBV12-4 to TRBJ1-2; perhaps TRBD1 as D (5 bases). The CDR3 consists of 15 residues. V dropped 6 bases and J dropped 2 bases, with 16 bases sitting between them. The CDR3 here is CASSWGEKRNYGYTF. CDR3 sequence (DNA): TGTGCCAGCAGCTGGGGGGAAAAGCGAAACTATGGCTACACCTTC.

This clonotype came up once. This sequence joins TRBV7-2 and TRBJ2-7, with TRBD2 matching over 10 bases. CDR3 length: 14 residues. Trimming at V came to 4 bases and at J to 3 bases, leaving 3 bases not matched to a gene. CDR1 and CDR2 (germline): SGHTA, FQGNSA. CDR3 region: CASSYASGGYEQYF. DNA for the CDR3: TGTGCCAGCAGCTACGCTAGCGGGGGCTACGAGCAGTACTTC.

The rearrangement joins TRBV29-1 to TRBJ2-1, with TRBD1 identical over 9 bases. In germline, CDR1 is SQVTM, CDR2 ANQGSEA. Trimming removed 7 bases from V and 5 bases from J; junction bases left unmatched: 6. The CDR3 extends over 13 amino acids. CDR3 loop: CSAEGQGNNEQFF. In DNA form, the CDR3 reads TGCAGCGCTGAGGGACAGGGCAACAATGAGCAGTTCTTC.

In this sample, this clonotype turned up a few times. This chain uses TRBV20-1 with TRBJ1-3; D is uncertain. Germline V gene sequence: CDR1 DFQATT, CDR2 SNEGSKA (reference sequence). The CDR3 totals 14 residues. The germline V and J ends were trimmed by 3 bases and 0 bases, with 9 bases remaining between them. In DNA form, the CDR3 reads TGCAGTGCTAGCAAGGGCGGCTCTGGAAACACCATATATTTT. As protein: CSASKGGSGNTIYF.

The sample holds a few counts of this clonotype. The chain combines TRBV13 with TRBJ1-2; TRBD1 might be the D (5 bases). V lost 2 bases and J 1 base, leaving 14 bases between the germline ends. The CDR3 has 16 residues. From germline, CDR1 is PRHDT and CDR2 FYEKMQ (reference sequence). DNA for the CDR3: TGTGCCAGCAGCTTATCAGGGTCTCTTCTTAACTATGGCTACACCTTC. This codes for CASSLSGSLLNYGYTF. The full variable domain, rest sourced from reference TRBV13 and TRBJ1-2, is AAGVIQSPRHLIKEKRETATLKCYPIPRHDTVYWYQQGPGQDPQFLISFYEKMQSDKGSIPDRFSAQQFSDYHSELNMSSLELGDSALYFCASSLSGSLLNYGYTFGSGTRLTVV.

This chain connects TRBV6-2 or TRBV6-3 to TRBJ1-5; TRBD1 might be the D (6 bases). CDR1 is MNHEY, CDR2 SVGEGT, per germline. This CDR3 comprises 15 residues. Trimming stripped 2 bases from V and 4 bases from J, with 12 bases between. CDR3 sequence (DNA): TGTGCCAGCAGTTACGCCCGGGACATTAATCAGCCCCAGCATTTT. It is translated as CASSYARDINQPQHF.

The rearrangement uses TRBV24-1 and TRBJ1-2, with 9 positions matching TRBD1. V dropped 7 bases and J dropped 13; count of bases not matched to a gene: 12. This CDR3 region has 13 residues. Germline V lookup: CDR1 KGHDR, CDR2 SFDVKD. This chain's CDR3 is CATRDGQGTAVTF. CDR3 coding DNA: TGTGCCACCAGGGATGGACAGGGGACCGCGGTCACCTTC.

The chain has TRBV7-6 and TRBJ2-6, with 9 bases that match TRBD1. V was clipped by 1 base and J by 2 bases; unmatched bases: 6. The CDR3 consists of 18 residues. Germline CDR1 is SGHVS and CDR2 is FNYEAQ. The CDR3: CASSLGPGTGPGANVLTF. The CDR3 bases are TGTGCCAGCAGCTTAGGTCCCGGGACAGGGCCTGGGGCCAACGTCCTGACTTTC.